The clone carrying this T cell receptor (beta chain) has just a few counts. Amplification used 60 V beta primers and 13 J beta primers. Sequenced by immunoSEQ multiplex PCR; TCRdb stores in-frame clones only, minus some. This table holds roughly 85,000 clones, around 85% found once. Time point in this sample: after dendritic cell vaccination, including at tumor progression/relapse. These data are taken from a study of glioma-infiltrating T cells after dendritic cell vaccination. Study overall: Monocyte-derived dendritic cells, cultured approximately 7 days with IL-4 and GM-CSF, were pulsed with autologous tumor lysate. Patients received three intradermal dendritic cell vaccine injections at biweekly intervals.

There are 15 residues in the CDR3. Germline CDR1 SGHDT, CDR2 YYEEEE. V shed 4 bases and J 3 bases; nucleotides not matched to a gene: 9. The sample here was blood, taken after dendritic cell vaccination. The chain carries TRBV5-6 and TRBJ2-7, with 8 positions matching TRBD1. This clonotype originated in a human donor with glioblastoma. The CDR3 region has the DNA TGTGCCAGCAGCCGACAGACAGGGGTCCGCTACGAGCAGTACTTC. It encodes CASSRQTGVRYEQYF.